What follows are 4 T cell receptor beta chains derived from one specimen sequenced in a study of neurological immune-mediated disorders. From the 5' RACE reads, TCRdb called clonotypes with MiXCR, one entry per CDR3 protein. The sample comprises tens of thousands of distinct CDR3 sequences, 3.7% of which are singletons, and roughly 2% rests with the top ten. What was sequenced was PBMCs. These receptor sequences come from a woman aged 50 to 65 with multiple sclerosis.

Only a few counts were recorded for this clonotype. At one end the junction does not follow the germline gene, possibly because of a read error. In DNA, the CDR3 is TGCGCCAGCAGCGTTGGAGGGACAGAGTATAATTCACCCCTCAACTTT. Translating gives CASSVGGTEYNSPLNF. The chain employs TRBV5-1 and TRBJ1-6; 7 nucleotides align to TRBD1. The CDR3 is 16 residues long. Germline-derived CDR1 and CDR2 are SGHRS and YFSETQ. Complete variable domain (other parts from reference TRBV5-1 and TRBJ1-6): KAGVTQTPRYLIKTRGQQVTLSCSPISGHRSVSWYQQTPGQGLQFLFEYFSETQRNKGNFPGRFSGRQFSNSRSEMNVSTLELGDSALYLCASSVGGTEYNSPLNFGNGTRLTVT.

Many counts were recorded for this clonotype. CDR3 sequence (DNA): TGTGCCAGCAGCCCCTCTTTTGCGGGCAATGAGCAGTTCTTC. Protein: CASSPSFAGNEQFF. This chain connects TRBV7-2 to TRBJ2-1, with a tentative D call TRBD2 (5 bases). The germline V gene has CDR1 SGHTA and CDR2 FQGNSA. CDR3 length: 14 residues. Trimming took 5 bases from V and 6 from J, leaving 14 bases between them.

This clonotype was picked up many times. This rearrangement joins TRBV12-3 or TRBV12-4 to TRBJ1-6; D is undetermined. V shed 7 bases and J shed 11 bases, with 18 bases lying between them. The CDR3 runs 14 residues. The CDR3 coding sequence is TGTGCCAGCACCTTAAATGGGGAAAGGCCACCCCTCCACTTT. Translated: CASTLNGERPPLHF.

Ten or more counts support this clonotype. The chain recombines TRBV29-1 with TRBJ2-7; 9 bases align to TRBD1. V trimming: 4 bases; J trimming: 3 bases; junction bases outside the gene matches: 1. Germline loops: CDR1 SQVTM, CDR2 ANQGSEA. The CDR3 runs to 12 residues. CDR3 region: CSVAGQGYEQYF. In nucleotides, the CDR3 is TGCAGCGTTGCGGGACAGGGCTACGAGCAGTACTTC.